These 6 T cell receptor beta chains came from one sample sequenced in a study of T cell responses to AZD1222 COVID-19 vaccine. Assay: immunoSEQ multiplex PCR; the TCRdb copy retains only in-frame clones and omits some. The sample carries 97,000 or so clones, 86% recorded once. The sequencing here drew on peripheral blood, taken on day 0 of AZD1222 vaccination. These receptors all come from an adult in good health.

The chain recombines TRBV30 with TRBJ2-5, with 12 bases identical to TRBD2. The CDR3 has 16 residues. In germline, CDR1 is GTSNPN, CDR2 SVGIG (reference sequence). V was pared by 2 bases and J by 5 bases, with 9 bases of the junction left unmatched. The CDR3 nucleotides are TGTGCCTGGAGTAACTACCTAGCGGGAGGGAGGGAGACCCAGTACTTC. Its translation: CAWSNYLAGGRETQYF.

The chain links TRBV10-3 to TRBJ1-1; 8 nucleotides agree with TRBD1. The CDR3 contains 14 residues. J gave up 2 bases and V 6 bases, and 5 bases lay outside the gene matches. Germline-derived CDR1 and CDR2 are ENHRY and SYGVKD. Here the CDR3 reads CAIRQTGDNTEAFF. The CDR3 nucleotides are TGTGCCATCAGGCAGACAGGGGACAACACTGAAGCTTTCTTT.

This chain joins TRBV28 and TRBJ1-1; D not certain. The CDR3 is 14 residues long. V lost 4 bases and J 2 bases, leaving 11 bases between the germline ends. Germline V gives CDR1 MDHEN, CDR2 SYDVKM. CDR3 residues: CASSSPLGNTEAFF. The CDR3 nucleotides are TGTGCCAGCAGTTCCCCCCTGGGTAACACTGAAGCTTTCTTT. The variable domain in full, with the rest retrieved from reference TRBV28 and TRBJ1-1, is DVKVTQSSRYLVKRTGEKVFLECVQDMDHENMFWYRQDPGLGLRLIYFSYDVKMKEKGDIPEGYSVSREKKERFSLILESASTNQTSMYLCASSSPLGNTEAFFGQGTRLTVV.

J is TRBJ2-7 and V is TRBV4-1; D is undetermined. The CDR3 is made up of 12 amino acids. V was cut by 3 bases and J by 6 bases, with 9 bases left in between. The germline V gene encodes CDR1 MGHRA and CDR2 YSYEKL. CDR3 loop: CASSHDNSEQYF. The CDR3 DNA is TGCGCCAGCAGCCACGATAACAGCGAGCAGTACTTC.

V is TRBV15 and J is TRBJ1-1, with D maybe TRBD1 (5 bases). CDR1 is LNHNV, CDR2 YYDKDF, per germline (reference sequence). This CDR3 has 13 residues. Trimming removed 7 bases from V and 6 bases from J, with 15 bases in between. The CDR3 DNA reads TGTGCCACCACAGAGCGCAGGGACGCTGAAGCTTTCTTT. Its translation is CATTERRDAEAFF.

The chain has TRBV2 and TRBJ1-3, with 7 bases matching TRBD1. Looked up from germline, CDR1 is SNHLY and CDR2 is FYNNEI. V lost 1 base to trimming and J lost 0 bases; unmatched junction nucleotides: 6. This CDR3 spans 17 amino acids. CDR3 in amino acids: CASSEVGTASSGNTIYF. Written as DNA, the CDR3 is TGTGCCAGCAGTGAAGTAGGGACAGCGAGCTCTGGAAACACCATATATTTT.